Sequencing of this TCR beta chain was carried out in a study of blood T cell repertoires in COVID-19. Study information: Samples taken during acute and convalescent COVID-19 were collected in the United States, Italy and Spain.

Deletions cut 0 bases from V and 9 bases from J, with 14 bases between. Germline CDR1 is MNHEY and CDR2 is SVGAGI. The CDR3 contains 14 residues. Seattle researchers signed up patients amid active infection and tracked them longitudinally. In the original analysis: For nucleated cells, counts were estimated from reference gene primer amplification. Produced via immunoSEQ multiplex PCR; TCRdb's table is partial and in-frame only. D and trimming were read from the DNA, whereas the V and J calls and clone size are those reported in that table. The sample shows about 180,000 clones, around 87% of them seen only once.

Specimen: peripheral blood. The chain uses TRBV6-5 and TRBJ1-1; TRBD1 is a possible D gene (6 bases). The receptor was isolated from a man between 60 and 75 years old with COVID-19, enrolled during active disease. The CDR3 bases are TGTGCCAGCAGTTACTCGAGGTACGGGGGGCAAGCTTTCTTT. The encoded protein is CASSYSRYGGQAFF.